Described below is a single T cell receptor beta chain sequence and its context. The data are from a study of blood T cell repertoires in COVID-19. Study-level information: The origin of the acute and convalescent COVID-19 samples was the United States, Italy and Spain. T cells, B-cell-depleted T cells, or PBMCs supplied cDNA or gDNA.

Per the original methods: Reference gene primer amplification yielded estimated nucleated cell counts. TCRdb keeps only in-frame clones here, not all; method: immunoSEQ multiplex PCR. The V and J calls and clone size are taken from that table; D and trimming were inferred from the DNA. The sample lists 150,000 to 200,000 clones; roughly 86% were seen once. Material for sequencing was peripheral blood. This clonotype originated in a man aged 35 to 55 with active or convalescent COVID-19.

CDR3 sequence (DNA): TGCGCCAGCAGCCAAGTAGGGAGAAGCACAGATACGCAGTATTTT. Amino acids: CASSQVGRSTDTQYF. This sequence joins TRBV4-1 and TRBJ2-3, with TRBD2 as a possible D gene (5 bases). Deletions cut 1 base from V and 0 bases from J, with 8 bases between. CDR3 length: 15 residues. The germline CDR1 and CDR2 sequences are MGHRA and YSYEKL.